A single sample is the source of the 7 T cell receptor beta chains below, sequenced in a study of blood T cell repertoires in COVID-19. Libraries were prepared by immunoSEQ multiplex PCR; TCRdb keeps only in-frame clonotypes and omits some of them. The sample lists approximately 120,000 clones, 69% seen once, with approximately 2% in the top ten. The specimen was peripheral blood. The receptors originated from a woman in her 70s with acute or convalescent COVID-19.

The rearrangement links TRBV2 to TRBJ2-5; 8 positions match TRBD1. CDR3 length equals 17 residues. Trimming at V came to 0 bases and at J to 2 bases, leaving 8 bases not matched to a gene. Germline V CDR1 and CDR2: SNHLY, FYNNEI. CDR3 region: CASSEASGTGRQETQYF. The CDR3 DNA reads TGTGCCAGCAGTGAAGCGTCAGGGACAGGAAGACAAGAGACCCAGTACTTC.

The CDR3 reads CASSEVTGARYEQYF. The CDR3 region has the DNA TGTGCCAGCAGTGAAGTAACAGGGGCGCGATACGAGCAGTACTTC. This chain uses TRBV2 with TRBJ2-7; TRBD1 matches 7 bases. There are 15 residues in the CDR3. Trimming cost V 1 base and J 4 bases; bases outside gene matches: 7. Germline CDR1 and CDR2: SNHLY and FYNNEI.

V is TRBV6-2 or TRBV6-3 and J is TRBJ2-1; tentative D call: TRBD1 (7 bases). Germline CDR1 reads MNHEY; CDR2 reads SVGEGT. Trimming took 2 bases from V and 7 from J, leaving 18 bases between them. This CDR3 is built from 16 residues. The CDR3 loop reads CASSYPTGTPRNEQFF. The CDR3, as DNA: TGTGCCAGCAGTTACCCGACAGGGACTCCTCGGAATGAGCAGTTCTTC.

The chain couples TRBV5-1 to TRBJ1-4; possible D gene TRBD1, 6 bases. Germline-derived CDR1 and CDR2 are SGHRS and YFSETQ. V shed 5 bases and J shed 1 base, with 9 bases lying between them. There are 14 residues in the CDR3. The CDR3 reads CASRPTGTNEKLFF. CDR3 nucleotide sequence: TGCGCCAGCAGACCGACAGGAACTAATGAAAAACTGTTTTTT. Full variable domain (remainder filled in from reference TRBV5-1 and TRBJ1-4): KAGVTQTPRYLIKTRGQQVTLSCSPISGHRSVSWYQQTPGQGLQFLFEYFSETQRNKGNFPGRFSGRQFSNSRSEMNVSTLELGDSALYLCASRPTGTNEKLFFGSGTQLSVL.

The V and J genes are TRBV6-5 and TRBJ1-1; 8 nucleotides line up with TRBD1. The CDR3 totals 13 residues. The V gene's germline CDR1 is MNHEY and CDR2 SVGAGI. V lost 6 bases and J lost 9; bases outside the gene matches: 9. CDR3 nucleotide sequence: TGTGCCAGCAGATTAGTACAGGGGGTGAAAGCTTTCTTT. This encodes CASRLVQGVKAFF.

The V call is TRBV2, the J call TRBJ1-6; the D gene is possibly TRBD1 (6 bases). The germline gives CDR1 SNHLY, CDR2 FYNNEI. The CDR3 consists of 16 residues. V lost 7 bases, J lost 8 bases, and 21 bases lay in between. The CDR3 reads CASTGTRDTSHSPLHF. CDR3 nucleotide sequence: TGTGCCAGCACAGGAACCAGGGACACAAGTCATTCACCCCTCCACTTT.

The genes are TRBV10-3 and TRBJ1-2; 10 bases align to TRBD1. The CDR3 is made up of 14 amino acids. J gave up 6 bases and V 7 bases, and 8 bases lay outside the gene matches. Germline V gene lookup returns CDR1 ENHRY and CDR2 SYGVKD. The CDR3 reads CAINPGQGYDGYTF. The DNA of the CDR3 is TGTGCCATCAACCCGGGACAGGGGTACGATGGCTACACCTTC.